The 15 T cell receptor beta chains listed next were all sequenced from one sample in a study of blood T cell repertoires in COVID-19. Measured with immunoSEQ multiplex PCR; TCRdb has only the in-frame clones, and not every one. Of about 270,000 clones listed, approximately 90% are singletons. The sample taken for sequencing was PBMCs or T cells enriched from blood (not recorded which). Every receptor here comes from a man aged 35 to 55 who had been exposed to COVID-19.

The V and J genes are TRBV19 and TRBJ1-1; D may be TRBD1 (6 bases). V was clipped by 8 bases and J by 1 base, with 23 bases between them. Germline V gene sequence: CDR1 LNHDA, CDR2 SQIVND (reference sequence). There are 17 residues in the CDR3. The CDR3 region has the DNA TGTGCCAGTTCTAGGGGCAGGGGACGAACCGGGAACACTGAAGCTTTCTTT. Translating it yields CASSRGRGRTGNTEAFF.

This chain joins TRBV11-3 and TRBJ2-1; D possibly corresponds to TRBD1 (5 bases). Trimming cost V 9 bases and J 6 bases, with 18 bases left between them. Germline lookup yields CDR1 SGHNT and CDR2 YENEEA. The CDR3 is made up of 14 amino acids. In DNA, the CDR3 is TGTGCCAGTTCCCCTGAAGGGGCCGTCAATGAGCAGTTCTTC. Translation: CASSPEGAVNEQFF. The variable domain in full, completed from reference TRBV11-3 and TRBJ2-1, reads EAGVVQSPRYKIIEKKQPVAFWCNPISGHNTLYWYLQNLGQGPELLIRYENEEAVDDSQLPKDRFSAERLKGVDSTLKIQPAELGDSAVYLCASSPEGAVNEQFFGPGTRLTVL.

The CDR3 DNA is TGTGCCAGCAGCTTAGTTCCGAGCATGAACACTGAAGCTTTCTTT. Its protein product is CASSLVPSMNTEAFF. The chain recombines TRBV7-9 with TRBJ1-1; no reliable D call. Germline CDR1 reads SEHNR; CDR2 reads FQNEAQ (reference sequence). Between the trimmed V and J ends, which lost 1 base and 0 bases, there was a span of 9 bases. This CDR3 comprises 15 residues.

V gene TRBV30 combines with J gene TRBJ2-7, with TRBD1 matching 9 bases. The CDR3 spans 13 residues. CDR1 and CDR2 (germline): GTSNPN, SVGIG (reference sequence). V was pared by 5 bases and J by 5 bases, with 7 bases of the junction left unmatched. CDR3 sequence: CAWQPGQGNEQYF. For the CDR3, the DNA is TGTGCCTGGCAACCAGGACAGGGGAACGAGCAGTACTTC.

V is TRBV18 and J is TRBJ2-5, with 8 positions matching TRBD2. The CDR3 is 17 residues long. Germline CDR1 and CDR2: KGHSH and LQKENI. V dropped 3 bases and J dropped 5; count of bases not matched to a gene: 14. The CDR3 protein is CASSPILIKAGVETQYF. CDR3 DNA: TGTGCCAGCTCACCCATCCTAATCAAAGCGGGAGTGGAGACCCAGTACTTC.

V is TRBV15 and J is TRBJ1-4; a weak D match, TRBD1 (5 bases). CDR1 and CDR2 from the germline V gene are LNHNV and YYDKDF (reference sequence). The CDR3 length is 14 residues. The V end was cut by 4 bases, the J end by 0 bases, with 6 bases between. The CDR3 DNA reads TGTGCCACCAGCAAACAGGCAACTAATGAAAAACTGTTTTTT. Its protein product is CATSKQATNEKLFF.

V and J are TRBV3-1 (or the pseudogene TRBV3-2) and TRBJ1-1; D not resolved. Germline V gene sequence: CDR1 LGHDT, CDR2 YNNKEL (reference sequence). The CDR3 has 13 residues. V was clipped by 1 base and J by 0 bases, with 3 bases between them. The CDR3 protein is CASSQALNTEAFF. As DNA, the CDR3 is TGTGCCAGCAGCCAAGCATTGAACACTGAAGCTTTCTTT.

This clone was detected only once. The rearrangement links TRBV9 to TRBJ2-7; D might be TRBD1 (7 bases). The germline V gene has CDR1 SGDLS and CDR2 YYNGEE. CDR3 size: 14 residues. Trimming removed 2 bases at V and 6 bases at J, with 15 bases between. The CDR3 spells CASSVIAGGSEQYF. For the CDR3, the DNA is TGTGCCAGCAGCGTCATAGCAGGGGGGTCCGAGCAGTACTTC.

The chain couples TRBV3-1 (or the pseudogene TRBV3-2) to TRBJ1-2; D unresolved. Looked up from germline, CDR1 is LGHDT and CDR2 is YNNKEL (reference sequence). The CDR3 is made up of 16 amino acids. Trimming removed 5 bases from V and 4 bases from J, with 20 bases in between. For the CDR3, the DNA is TGTGCCAGCAGCAAACTACCCGGGGAGGTAGGCTATGGCTACACCTTC. The encoded protein is CASSKLPGEVGYGYTF.

This clone was seen a few times. The chain is built from TRBV4-2 and TRBJ2-1, with a possible D match to TRBD2 (5 bases). Trimming removed 0 bases at V and 9 bases at J, with 9 bases between. Germline V gene lookup returns CDR1 LGHNA and CDR2 YNFKEQ. The CDR3 loop spans 13 amino acids. The CDR3 is CASSQESRVEQFF. As DNA, the CDR3 is TGTGCCAGCAGCCAAGAATCGAGGGTTGAGCAGTTCTTC.

The chain employs TRBV19 and TRBJ2-3, with a possible D match to TRBD2 (6 bases). V was trimmed by 5 bases and J by 0 bases, leaving 21 bases between them. Germline CDR1 LNHDA, CDR2 SQIVND (reference sequence). The CDR3 spans 18 residues. The DNA for the CDR3 is TGTGCCAGTAGTCCGTGGGGATACCGACTAGAAAGCACAGATACGCAGTATTTT. This encodes CASSPWGYRLESTDTQYF.

This chain connects TRBV28 to TRBJ2-7; tentatively, D is TRBD1 (6 bases). The CDR3 is 14 amino acids. Germline CDR1 is MDHEN and CDR2 is SYDVKM. V was pared by 10 bases and J by 0 bases, with 16 bases between. The CDR3 is CATTSTGSSYEQYF. The CDR3 region has the DNA TGTGCCACAACCTCGACAGGCAGCTCCTACGAGCAGTACTTC.

The gene calls are TRBV13 and TRBJ1-3; a weak D match, TRBD1 (5 bases). Germline values: CDR1 PRHDT, CDR2 FYEKMQ (reference sequence). V gave up 0 bases and J gave up 2 bases, with 11 bases separating them. The CDR3 consists of 16 residues. The CDR3 sequence: CASSLGPGGTGNTIYF. In DNA form, the CDR3 reads TGTGCCAGCAGCTTAGGGCCGGGGGGAACTGGAAACACCATATATTTT.

This clone came up once. This rearrangement joins TRBV4-1 to TRBJ2-7, with D maybe TRBD2 (6 bases). Germline assignment: CDR1 MGHRA and CDR2 YSYEKL. V was trimmed by 4 bases and J by 3 bases, leaving 19 bases between them. The CDR3 contains 16 residues. CDR3 DNA: TGCGCCAGCAGCCTAAGATCGGGACGGGACTTCTACGAGCAGTACTTC. This sequence encodes CASSLRSGRDFYEQYF.

This clone appeared a single time. V usage is TRBV15 and J usage is TRBJ2-1, with 9 bases that match TRBD2. The germline CDR1 and CDR2 sequences are LNHNV and YYDKDF (reference sequence). Trimming at V came to 3 bases and at J to 6 bases, leaving 6 bases not matched to a gene. The CDR3 is 15 amino acids. The CDR3 is CATSSETSGLNEQFF. CDR3 bases: TGTGCCACCAGCAGTGAGACTAGCGGACTCAATGAGCAGTTCTTC.